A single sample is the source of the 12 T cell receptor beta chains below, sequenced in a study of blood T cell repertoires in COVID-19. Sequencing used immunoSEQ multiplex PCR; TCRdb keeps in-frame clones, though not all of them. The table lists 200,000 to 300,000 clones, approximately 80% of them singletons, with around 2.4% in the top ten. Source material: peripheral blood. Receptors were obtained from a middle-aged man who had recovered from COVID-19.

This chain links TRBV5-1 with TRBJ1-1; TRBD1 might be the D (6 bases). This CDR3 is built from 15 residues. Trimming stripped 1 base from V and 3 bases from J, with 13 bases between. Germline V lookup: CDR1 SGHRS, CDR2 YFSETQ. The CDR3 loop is CASSLTTGSDTEAFF. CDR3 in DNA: TGCGCCAGCAGCTTGACTACAGGGTCGGACACTGAAGCTTTCTTT. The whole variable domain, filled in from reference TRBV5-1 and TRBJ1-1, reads KAGVTQTPRYLIKTRGQQVTLSCSPISGHRSVSWYQQTPGQGLQFLFEYFSETQRNKGNFPGRFSGRQFSNSRSEMNVSTLELGDSALYLCASSLTTGSDTEAFFGQGTRLTVV.

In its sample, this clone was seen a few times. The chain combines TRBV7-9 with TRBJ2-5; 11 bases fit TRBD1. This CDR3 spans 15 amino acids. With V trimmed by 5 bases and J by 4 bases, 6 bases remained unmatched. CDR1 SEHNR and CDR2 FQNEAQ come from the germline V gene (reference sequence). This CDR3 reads CASSPWTGGVETQYF. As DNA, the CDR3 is TGTGCCAGCAGCCCATGGACAGGGGGCGTAGAGACCCAGTACTTC.

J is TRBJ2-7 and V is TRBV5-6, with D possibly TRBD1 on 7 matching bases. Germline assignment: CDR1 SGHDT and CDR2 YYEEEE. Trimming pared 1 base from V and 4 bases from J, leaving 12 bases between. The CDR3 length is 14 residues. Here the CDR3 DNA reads TGTGCCAGCAGCTTGCCCAGGGGGGCATACGAGCAGTACTTC. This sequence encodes CASSLPRGAYEQYF.

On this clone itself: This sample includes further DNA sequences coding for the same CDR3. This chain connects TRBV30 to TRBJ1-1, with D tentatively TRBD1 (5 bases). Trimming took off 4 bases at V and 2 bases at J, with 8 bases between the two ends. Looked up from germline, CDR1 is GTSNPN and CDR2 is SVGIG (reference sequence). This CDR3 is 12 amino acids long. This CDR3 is CAWTRGNTEAFF. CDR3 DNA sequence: TGTGCCTGGACTAGGGGAAACACTGAAGCTTTCTTT.

The CDR3 DNA is TGTGCCAGTAGGGAGCGGGGGCAGAAAGCCTACGAGCAGTACTTC. It is translated as CASRERGQKAYEQYF. The chain employs TRBV19 and TRBJ2-7, with TRBD2 identical over 8 bases. Germline V lookup: CDR1 LNHDA, CDR2 SQIVND (reference sequence). The CDR3 runs 15 residues. The trim removed 6 bases at V and 2 bases at J, leaving 9 bases unmatched. The whole variable domain, remainder taken from reference TRBV19 and TRBJ2-7, is DGGITQSPKYLFRKEGQNVTLSCEQNLNHDAMYWYRQDPGQGLRLIYYSQIVNDFQKGDIAEGYSVSREKKESFPLTVTSAQKNPTAFYLCASRERGQKAYEQYFGPGTRLTVT.

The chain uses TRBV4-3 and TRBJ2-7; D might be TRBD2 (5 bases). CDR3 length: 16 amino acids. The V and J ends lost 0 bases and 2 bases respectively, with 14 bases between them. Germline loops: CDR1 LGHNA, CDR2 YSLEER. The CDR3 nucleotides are TGCGCCAGCAGCCAAGATTATGGGAGTACGGCCTACGAGCAGTACTTC. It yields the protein CASSQDYGSTAYEQYF.

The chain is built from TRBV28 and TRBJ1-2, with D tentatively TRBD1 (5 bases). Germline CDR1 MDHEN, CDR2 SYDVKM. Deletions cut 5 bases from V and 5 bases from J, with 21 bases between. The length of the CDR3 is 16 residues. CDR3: CASSGAPAESGYGYTF. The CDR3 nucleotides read TGTGCCAGCAGTGGGGCCCCGGCCGAGTCGGGTTATGGCTACACCTTC.

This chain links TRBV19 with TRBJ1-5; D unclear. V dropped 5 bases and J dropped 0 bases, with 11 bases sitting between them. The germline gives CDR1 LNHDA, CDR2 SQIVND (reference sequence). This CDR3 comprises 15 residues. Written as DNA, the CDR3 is TGTGCCAGTAGTTGGTCAGAATATAGCAATCAGCCCCAGCATTTT. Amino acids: CASSWSEYSNQPQHF. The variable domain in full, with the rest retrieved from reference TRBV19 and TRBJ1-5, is DGGITQSPKYLFRKEGQNVTLSCEQNLNHDAMYWYRQDPGQGLRLIYYSQIVNDFQKGDIAEGYSVSREKKESFPLTVTSAQKNPTAFYLCASSWSEYSNQPQHFGDGTRLSIL.

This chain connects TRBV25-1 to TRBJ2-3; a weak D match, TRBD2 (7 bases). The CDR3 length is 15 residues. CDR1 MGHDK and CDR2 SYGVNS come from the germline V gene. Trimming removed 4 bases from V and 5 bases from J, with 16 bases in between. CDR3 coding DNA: TGTGCCAGCAGTGCCGGGGGCTGGGGGGGAGATACGCAGTATTTT. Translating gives CASSAGGWGGDTQYF.

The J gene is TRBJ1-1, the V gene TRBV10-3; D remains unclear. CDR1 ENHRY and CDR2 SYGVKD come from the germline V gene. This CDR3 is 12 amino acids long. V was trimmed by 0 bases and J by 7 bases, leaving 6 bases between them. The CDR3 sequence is CAISESADEAFF. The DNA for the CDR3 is TGTGCCATCAGTGAGTCGGCAGATGAAGCTTTCTTT.

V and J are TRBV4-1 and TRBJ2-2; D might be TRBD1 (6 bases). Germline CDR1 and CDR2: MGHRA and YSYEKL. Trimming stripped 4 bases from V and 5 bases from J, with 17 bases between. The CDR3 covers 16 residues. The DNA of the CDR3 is TGCGCCAGCAGCCCTGTGGTTTGGGGGCAAACCGGGGAGCTGTTTTTT. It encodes CASSPVVWGQTGELFF.

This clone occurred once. CDR3 amino acids: CASSRGQGDTEAFF. The DNA of the CDR3 is TGTGCCAGCAGCCGCGGGCAGGGGGACACTGAAGCTTTCTTT. J is TRBJ1-1 and V is TRBV3-1 (or the pseudogene TRBV3-2), with 7 bases aligning to TRBD1. Germline CDR1 is LGHDT and CDR2 is YNNKEL (reference sequence). The CDR3 is 14 residues long. V shed 4 bases, J shed 3 bases, and the junction held 5 bases outside the gene matches.